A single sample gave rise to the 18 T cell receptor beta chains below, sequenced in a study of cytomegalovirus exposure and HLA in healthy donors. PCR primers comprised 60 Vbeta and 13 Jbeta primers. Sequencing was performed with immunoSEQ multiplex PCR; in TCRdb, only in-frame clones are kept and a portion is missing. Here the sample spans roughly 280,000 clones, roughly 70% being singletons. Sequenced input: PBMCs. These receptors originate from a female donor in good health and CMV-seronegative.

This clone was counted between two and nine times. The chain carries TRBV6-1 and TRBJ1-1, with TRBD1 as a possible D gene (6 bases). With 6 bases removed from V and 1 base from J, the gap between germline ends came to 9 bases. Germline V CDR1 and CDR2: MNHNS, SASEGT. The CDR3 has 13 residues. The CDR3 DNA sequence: TGTGCCAGCAGGATGGGGGCGAACACTGAAGCTTTCTTT. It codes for CASRMGANTEAFF.

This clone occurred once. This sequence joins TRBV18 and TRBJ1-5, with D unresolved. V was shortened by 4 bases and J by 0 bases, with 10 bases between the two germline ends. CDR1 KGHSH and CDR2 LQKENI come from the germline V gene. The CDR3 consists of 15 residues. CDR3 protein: CASSRAGNSNQPQHF. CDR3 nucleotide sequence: TGTGCCAGCTCACGGGCAGGAAATAGCAATCAGCCCCAGCATTTT. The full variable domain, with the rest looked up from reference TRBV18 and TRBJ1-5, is NAGVMQNPRHLVRRRGQEARLRCSPMKGHSHVYWYRQLPEEGLKFMVYLQKENIIDESGMPKERFSAEFPKEGPSILRIQQVVRGDSAAYFCASSRAGNSNQPQHFGDGTRLSIL.

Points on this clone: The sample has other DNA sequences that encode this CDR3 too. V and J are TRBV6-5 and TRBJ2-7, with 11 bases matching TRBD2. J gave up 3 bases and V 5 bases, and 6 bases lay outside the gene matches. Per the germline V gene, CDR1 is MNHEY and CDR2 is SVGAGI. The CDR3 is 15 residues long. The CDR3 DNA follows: TGTGCCAGCAGTCTAGCGGGAGGAGGAATCTACGAGCAGTACTTC. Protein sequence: CASSLAGGGIYEQYF.

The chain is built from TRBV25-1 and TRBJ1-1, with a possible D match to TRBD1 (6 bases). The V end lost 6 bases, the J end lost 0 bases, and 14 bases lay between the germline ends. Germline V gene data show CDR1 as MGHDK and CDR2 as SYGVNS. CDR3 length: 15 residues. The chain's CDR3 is CASSNTGFVNTEAFF. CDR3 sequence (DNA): TGTGCCAGCAGCAATACAGGGTTTGTGAACACTGAAGCTTTCTTT.

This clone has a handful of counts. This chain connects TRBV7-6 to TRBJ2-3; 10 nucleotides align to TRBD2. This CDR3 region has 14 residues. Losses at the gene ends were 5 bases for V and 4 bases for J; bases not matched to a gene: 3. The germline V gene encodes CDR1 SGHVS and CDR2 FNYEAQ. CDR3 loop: CASSLGLAADTQYF. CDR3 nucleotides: TGTGCCAGCAGCCTAGGACTAGCGGCAGATACGCAGTATTTT.

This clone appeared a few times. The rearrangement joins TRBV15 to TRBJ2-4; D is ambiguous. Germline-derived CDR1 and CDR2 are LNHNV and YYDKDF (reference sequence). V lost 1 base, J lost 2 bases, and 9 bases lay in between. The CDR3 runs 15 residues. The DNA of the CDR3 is TGTGCCACCAGCAGAGTAACACCGACCAAAAACATTCAGTACTTC. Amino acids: CATSRVTPTKNIQYF.

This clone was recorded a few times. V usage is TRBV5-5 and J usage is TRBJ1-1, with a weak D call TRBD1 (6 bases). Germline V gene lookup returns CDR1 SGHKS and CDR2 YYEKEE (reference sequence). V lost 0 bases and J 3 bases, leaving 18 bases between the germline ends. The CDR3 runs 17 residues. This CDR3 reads CASSLVLTGGADTEAFF. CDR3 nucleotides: TGTGCCAGCAGCTTGGTACTAACTGGGGGCGCGGACACTGAAGCTTTCTTT.

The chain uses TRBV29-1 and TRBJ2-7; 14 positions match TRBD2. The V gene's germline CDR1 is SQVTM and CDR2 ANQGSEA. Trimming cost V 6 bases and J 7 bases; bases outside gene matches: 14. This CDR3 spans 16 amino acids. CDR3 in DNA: TGCAGCGTAGGGGGGGGACTAGCGGGAGCGGCGTATGAGCAGTACTTC. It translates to CSVGGGLAGAAYEQYF.

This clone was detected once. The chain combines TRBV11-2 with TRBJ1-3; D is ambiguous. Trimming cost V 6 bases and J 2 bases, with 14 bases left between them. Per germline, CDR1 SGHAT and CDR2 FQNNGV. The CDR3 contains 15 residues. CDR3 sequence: CASSPDTYAGNTIYF. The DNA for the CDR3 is TGTGCCAGCAGTCCAGACACCTACGCTGGAAACACCATATATTTT.

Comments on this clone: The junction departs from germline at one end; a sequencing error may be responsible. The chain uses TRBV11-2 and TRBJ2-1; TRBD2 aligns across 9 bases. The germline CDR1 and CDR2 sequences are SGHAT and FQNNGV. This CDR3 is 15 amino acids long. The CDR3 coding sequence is TGTGCCAGCAGGGTGGGGACTAGCTCCCACAATGAGCAGTTCTTC. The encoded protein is CASRVGTSSHNEQFF.

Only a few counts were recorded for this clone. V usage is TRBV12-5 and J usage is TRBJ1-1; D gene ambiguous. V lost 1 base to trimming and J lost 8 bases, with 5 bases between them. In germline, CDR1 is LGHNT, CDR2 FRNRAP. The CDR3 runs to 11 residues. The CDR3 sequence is CASGLGQEAFF. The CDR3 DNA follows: TGTGCTAGTGGTTTGGGGCAGGAAGCTTTCTTT.

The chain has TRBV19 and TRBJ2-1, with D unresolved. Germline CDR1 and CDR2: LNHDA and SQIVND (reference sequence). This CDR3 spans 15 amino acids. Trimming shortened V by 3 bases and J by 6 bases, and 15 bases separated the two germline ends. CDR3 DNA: TGTGCCAGTAGTATGGCGGCCACCGGGTTCAATGAGCAGTTCTTC. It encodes CASSMAATGFNEQFF.

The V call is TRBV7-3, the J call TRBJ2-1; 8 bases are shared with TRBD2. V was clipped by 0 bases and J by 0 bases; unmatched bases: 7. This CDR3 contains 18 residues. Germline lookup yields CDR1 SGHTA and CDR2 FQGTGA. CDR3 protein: CASSLTGLAASSYNEQFF. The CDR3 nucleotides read TGTGCCAGCAGCTTAACCGGACTAGCTGCTAGCTCCTACAATGAGCAGTTCTTC.

This chain's CDR3 is CASSLWAAGLGNEQFF. The CDR3 DNA reads as TGTGCCAGCAGCTTATGGGCAGCGGGACTCGGGAATGAGCAGTTCTTC. This chain links TRBV11-3 with TRBJ2-1, with 7 positions matching TRBD2. The junction had 11 bases not matched to a gene; V was cut back by 2 bases and J by 7 bases. The CDR3 contains 16 residues. Germline CDR1 and CDR2: SGHNT and YENEEA. Looking up the rest from reference TRBV11-3 and TRBJ2-1 gives the full variable domain: EAGVVQSPRYKIIEKKQPVAFWCNPISGHNTLYWYLQNLGQGPELLIRYENEEAVDDSQLPKDRFSAERLKGVDSTLKIQPAELGDSAVYLCASSLWAAGLGNEQFFGPGTRLTVL.

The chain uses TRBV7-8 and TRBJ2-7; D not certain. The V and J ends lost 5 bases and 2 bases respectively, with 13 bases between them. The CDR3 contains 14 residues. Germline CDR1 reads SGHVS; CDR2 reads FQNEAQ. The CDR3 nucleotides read TGTGCCAGCAGCCCGCTTGAAGCCCCCTACGAGCAGTACTTC. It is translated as CASSPLEAPYEQYF.

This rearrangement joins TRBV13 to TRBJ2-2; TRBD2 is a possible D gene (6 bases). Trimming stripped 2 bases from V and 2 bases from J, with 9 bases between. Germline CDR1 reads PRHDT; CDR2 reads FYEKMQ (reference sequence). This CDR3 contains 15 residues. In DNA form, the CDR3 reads TGTGCCAGCAGCTTATGGCGGGACAACACCGGGGAGCTGTTTTTT. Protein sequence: CASSLWRDNTGELFF.

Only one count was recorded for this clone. The CDR3 here is CASSPPGLAGASDTQYF. The DNA for the CDR3 is TGTGCCAGCAGCCCTCCCGGACTAGCGGGAGCTTCGGATACGCAGTATTTT. This chain links TRBV28 with TRBJ2-3, with 13 bases aligning to TRBD2. J gave up 6 bases and V 6 bases, and 12 bases lay outside the gene matches. CDR1 is MDHEN and CDR2 is SYDVKM in the germline V gene. This CDR3 is 17 amino acids long.

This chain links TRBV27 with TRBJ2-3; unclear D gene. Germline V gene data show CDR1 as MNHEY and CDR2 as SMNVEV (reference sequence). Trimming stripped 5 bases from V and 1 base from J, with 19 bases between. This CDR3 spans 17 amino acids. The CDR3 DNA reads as TGTGCCAGCAGTGCCGCTCCGGGTCGGATTGGCACAGATACGCAGTATTTT. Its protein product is CASSAAPGRIGTDTQYF.